These 32 T cell receptor beta chains originate from one sample sequenced in a study of type 1 regulatory T cells. General observations from the study: Compared with non-Tr1 cells, Tr1 cells showed a narrower TCR repertoire.

The antigens these receptors bind are not known. TCRdb itself ran the reads through MiXCR, one entry per CDR3 protein. The table lists tens of thousands of distinct CDR3 sequences, about 20% of them singletons. The sequencing input was cultured type 1 regulatory T (Tr1) cells, either the whole culture or a sorted fraction (not recorded which). These receptors all come from a human donor in good health.

CDR3 DNA sequence: TGTGCCAGCAGTTACTCCCGCAATCAGCCCCAGCATTTT. As protein: CASSYSRNQPQHF. The chain has TRBV6-2 or TRBV6-3 and TRBJ1-5; unclear D gene. V shed 0 bases and J shed 2 bases, with 2 bases lying between them. CDR1 and CDR2 (germline): MNHEY, SVGEGT. The CDR3 runs to 13 residues.

In its sample, this clonotype ranks as medium-sized (0.01 to 0.1%). The chain recombines TRBV6-1 with TRBJ1-5; unclear D gene. CDR1 is MNHNS, CDR2 SASEGT, per germline. The CDR3 is made up of 11 amino acids. V was shortened by 4 bases and J by 6 bases, with 4 bases between the two germline ends. The CDR3 region is CASSVGQPQHF. CDR3 bases: TGTGCCAGCAGTGTAGGTCAGCCCCAGCATTTT.

This sequence joins TRBV30 and TRBJ2-1, with D uncertain. Per the germline V gene, CDR1 is GTSNPN and CDR2 is SVGIG (reference sequence). This CDR3 comprises 13 residues. Trimming took 1 base from V and 6 from J, leaving 10 bases between them. The CDR3, as DNA: TGTGCCTGGAGTGCCTCCCTAGGCAATGAGCAGTTCTTC. This codes for CAWSASLGNEQFF.

The V and J genes are TRBV7-2 and TRBJ2-3; perhaps TRBD1 as D (6 bases). Per the germline V gene, CDR1 is SGHTA and CDR2 is FQGNSA. The CDR3 consists of 14 residues. Trimming took off 3 bases at V and 4 bases at J, with 11 bases between the two ends. CDR3 loop: CASSLQAGADTQYF. The CDR3 DNA sequence: TGTGCCAGCAGCTTGCAAGCAGGGGCAGATACGCAGTATTTT.

This clonotype was seen repeatedly, ten times or more. The rearrangement uses TRBV7-3 and TRBJ2-7; 7 bases are shared with TRBD1. CDR1 SGHTA and CDR2 FQGTGA come from the germline V gene. The length of the CDR3 is 14 residues. With V trimmed by 6 bases and J by 5 bases, 10 bases remained unmatched. For the CDR3, the DNA is TGTGCCAGCAGGTCGGGTAGGGGGCGCGACGAGCAGTACTTC. Protein product: CASRSGRGRDEQYF.

The chain has TRBV20-1 and TRBJ2-7; TRBD2 matches 10 bases. CDR3 size: 17 residues. Germline V lookup: CDR1 DFQATT, CDR2 SNEGSKA (reference sequence). The V gene end was trimmed by 6 bases and the J gene end by 6 bases; junction bases not matched to a gene: 20. Here the CDR3 DNA reads TGCAGTGCGAGACACTCCTTCTCCGGGACTAGCGCTAGCGAGCAGTACTTC. It yields the protein CSARHSFSGTSASEQYF.

V gene TRBV5-1 combines with J gene TRBJ2-7; tentative D call: TRBD2 (6 bases). Trimming took 3 bases from V and 0 from J, leaving 10 bases between them. This CDR3 contains 14 residues. Germline CDR1 reads SGHRS; CDR2 reads YFSETQ. The DNA of the CDR3 is TGCGCCAGCAGCTCCCTCGGGAGCTCCTACGAGCAGTACTTC. Protein product: CASSSLGSSYEQYF.

This clonotype is termed medium-sized. The chain uses TRBV20-1 and TRBJ2-1; the match to TRBD2 covers 13 bases. The CDR3 sequence is 14 residues long. In germline, CDR1 is DFQATT, CDR2 SNEGSKA (reference sequence). The V gene end was trimmed by 5 bases and the J gene end by 5 bases; junction bases not matched to a gene: 3. The chain's CDR3 is CSAPTSGRHNEQFF. DNA for the CDR3: TGCAGTGCTCCGACTAGCGGGAGGCACAATGAGCAGTTCTTC.

This rearrangement joins TRBV6-6 to TRBJ1-1; D gene uncertain. The V end lost 2 bases, the J end lost 1 base, and 2 bases lay between the germline ends. The length of the CDR3 is 12 residues. Germline CDR1 MNHNY, CDR2 SVGAGI (reference sequence). The CDR3, as DNA: TGTGCCAGCAGTTACAAGAACACTGAAGCTTTCTTT. This sequence encodes CASSYKNTEAFF.

The CDR3 region has the DNA TGCAGTGCTATGGGCAGGGACTCCTACAATGAGCAGTTCTTC. This gives the protein CSAMGRDSYNEQFF. V gene TRBV20-1 combines with J gene TRBJ2-1, with a tentative D call TRBD1 (5 bases). V was clipped by 4 bases and J by 0 bases, with 10 bases between them. The CDR3 is made up of 14 amino acids. Germline V gene sequence: CDR1 DFQATT, CDR2 SNEGSKA (reference sequence).

This clonotype was observed a few times. V usage is TRBV27 and J usage is TRBJ1-2; the D gene is possibly TRBD1 (6 bases). The CDR3 runs 11 residues. V was pared by 8 bases and J by 2 bases, with 6 bases between. Germline values: CDR1 MNHEY, CDR2 SMNVEV (reference sequence). The CDR3 sequence is CASGQNYGYTF. CDR3 nucleotides: TGTGCCAGCGGACAGAACTATGGCTACACCTTC.

The chain uses TRBV20-1 and TRBJ2-1, with 9 bases identical to TRBD2. CDR1 is DFQATT and CDR2 is SNEGSKA in the germline V gene (reference sequence). Trimming took 5 bases from V and 4 from J; bases not matched to a gene: 6. The CDR3 consists of 14 residues. The CDR3 nucleotides are TGCAGTGCTGAGACGGGACTAGCTTACAATGAGCAGTTCTTC. Its protein is CSAETGLAYNEQFF.

The J gene is TRBJ1-5, the V gene TRBV20-1; the D is unclear. V was shortened by 6 bases and J by 0 bases, with 18 bases between the two germline ends. Germline V gene data show CDR1 as DFQATT and CDR2 as SNEGSKA (reference sequence). The CDR3 contains 16 residues. CDR3 coding DNA: TGCAGTGCCGCAATATCAGGAATCTATAGCAATCAGCCCCAGCATTTT. Translated: CSAAISGIYSNQPQHF.

The chain has TRBV10-3 and TRBJ2-7, with 10 bases lining up with TRBD1. CDR3 size: 12 residues. Germline V gene sequence: CDR1 ENHRY, CDR2 SYGVKD. The trim removed 8 bases at V and 3 bases at J, leaving 1 base unmatched. The CDR3 region is CAIGTGVYEQYF. CDR3 DNA sequence: TGTGCCATCGGGACAGGGGTCTACGAGCAGTACTTC.

The chain is built from TRBV3-1 and TRBJ1-3, with no clear D. V was shortened by 0 bases and J by 2 bases, with 8 bases between the two germline ends. The CDR3 covers 15 residues. CDR1 and CDR2 from the germline V gene are LGHDT and YNNKEL (reference sequence). CDR3 sequence reads: CASSQDWTAGNTIYF. CDR3 nucleotide sequence: TGTGCCAGCAGCCAAGATTGGACGGCTGGAAACACCATATATTTT.

The rearrangement links TRBV12-3 or TRBV12-4 to TRBJ2-1; 15 bases match TRBD2. The CDR3 sequence is 17 residues long. V lost 7 bases, J lost 3 bases, and 7 bases stayed unmatched. Here the CDR3 DNA reads TGTGCCAGCACCCGGACTAGCGGGAGGGCTGGCTACAATGAGCAGTTCTTC. Translation gives CASTRTSGRAGYNEQFF.

This clonotype was counted between two and nine times. CDR3: CASSATSGRYEQYF. The DNA for the CDR3 is TGTGCCAGCTCGGCAACGAGCGGGAGGTACGAGCAGTACTTC. The rearrangement joins TRBV7-3 to TRBJ2-7; TRBD2 matches 9 bases. Looked up from germline, CDR1 is SGHTA and CDR2 is FQGTGA. The CDR3 consists of 14 residues. The V and J ends lost 8 bases and 4 bases, in that order; junction bases with no gene match: 9.

CDR3 loop: CASSQKHEQFF. CDR3 bases: TGTGCCAGCAGCCAAAAGCATGAGCAGTTCTTC. The V call is TRBV5-6, the J call TRBJ2-1; no firm D call. Deletions cut 4 bases from V and 8 bases from J, with 7 bases between. Germline CDR1 is SGHDT and CDR2 is YYEEEE. The CDR3 runs to 11 residues.

This clonotype appeared a few times. The chain uses TRBV6-1 and TRBJ1-1, with D perhaps TRBD1 (5 bases). Germline V lookup: CDR1 MNHNS, CDR2 SASEGT. The ends were cut back, 4 bases at V and 8 bases at J, with 14 bases in the middle. This CDR3 contains 13 residues. The CDR3 reads CASSGYTGGEAFF. CDR3 sequence (DNA): TGTGCCAGCAGTGGTTACACGGGGGGAGAAGCTTTCTTT.

This clonotype was seen a handful of times. The genes are TRBV7-9 and TRBJ2-1, with a possible D match to TRBD2 (5 bases). In germline, CDR1 is SEHNR, CDR2 FQNEAQ (reference sequence). V gave up 4 bases and J gave up 8 bases, with 15 bases separating them. This CDR3 spans 14 amino acids. The CDR3 nucleotides are TGTGCCAGCAGCTCTGGGAGTGGGGTTTATGAGCAGTTCTTC. This encodes CASSSGSGVYEQFF.

J is TRBJ2-7 and V is TRBV5-1; 7 bases are a match to TRBD2. Germline CDR1 reads SGHRS; CDR2 reads YFSETQ. This CDR3 comprises 17 residues. V dropped 4 bases and J dropped 2; count of bases not matched to a gene: 15. Here the CDR3 reads CASSLQTTASGTYEQYF. The CDR3, as DNA: TGCGCCAGCAGCCTTCAAACAACCGCTAGCGGAACCTACGAGCAGTACTTC.

This sequence joins TRBV27 and TRBJ2-7; D is tentatively TRBD1 or TRBD2 (5 bases each). CDR1 and CDR2 (germline): MNHEY, SMNVEV (reference sequence). CDR3 length: 13 amino acids. V lost 6 bases and J lost 3, with 12 bases in between. The CDR3, as DNA: TGTGCCAGCAGCCGCCGGGGCGACTACGAGCAGTACTTC. The encoded protein is CASSRRGDYEQYF.

V usage is TRBV10-2 and J usage is TRBJ2-5; possibly TRBD2 for D (5 bases). The germline CDR1 and CDR2 sequences are WSHSY and SAAADI. The CDR3 loop spans 12 amino acids. Trimming shortened V by 4 bases and J by 9 bases, and 12 bases separated the two germline ends. The CDR3 reads CASSAPGGAQYF. DNA of the CDR3: TGCGCCAGCAGTGCGCCAGGAGGCGCCCAGTACTTC.

There are a few counts of this clonotype. The CDR3 loop is CASSLEGYGQYF. In nucleotides, the CDR3 is TGCGCCAGCAGCTTGGAAGGGTACGGGCAGTATTTT. V gene TRBV5-1 combines with J gene TRBJ2-3, with D unresolved. The germline V gene encodes CDR1 SGHRS and CDR2 YFSETQ. CDR3 size: 12 residues. The V and J ends lost 0 bases and 11 bases respectively, with 10 bases between them.

This clonotype came up many times. V gene TRBV18 combines with J gene TRBJ2-5; D not resolved. Between the trimmed V and J ends, which lost 3 bases and 1 base, there was a span of 15 bases. Germline values: CDR1 KGHSH, CDR2 LQKENI. This CDR3 has 16 amino acids. The CDR3, as DNA: TGTGCCAGCTCACCGGAGAGATCCAGGTTCCAAGAGACCCAGTACTTC. It yields the protein CASSPERSRFQETQYF.

J is TRBJ2-5 and V is TRBV6-5; D possibly corresponds to TRBD2 (5 bases). Trimming left V 8 bases short and J 4 bases short, with 20 bases between. The CDR3 loop spans 15 amino acids. CDR1 MNHEY and CDR2 SVGAGI come from the germline V gene. The CDR3: CASRSGMGRLETQYF. For the CDR3, the DNA is TGTGCCAGCCGTTCGGGGATGGGCCGTCTAGAGACCCAGTACTTC.

This clonotype was found many times. The chain combines TRBV21-1 with TRBJ1-2; the D segment call TRBD1 is taken from the table without a DNA check. TRBV21-1 is given as a pseudogene. The CDR3 contains 12 residues. The CDR3 protein is CASKKGADGYTF. Here the CDR3 DNA reads TGTGCCAGCAAGAAGGGGGCTGATGGCTACACCTTC.

V gene TRBV18 combines with J gene TRBJ2-1; 7 bases match TRBD1. The V gene's germline CDR1 is KGHSH and CDR2 LQKENI. The CDR3 runs to 14 residues. V was clipped by 5 bases and J by 8 bases; unmatched bases: 9. The CDR3 loop reads CASSSYTGVDEQFF. The CDR3 DNA is TGTGCCAGCTCATCGTATACAGGGGTGGATGAGCAGTTCTTC.

The chain carries TRBV18 and TRBJ1-1, with unresolved D. This CDR3 spans 13 amino acids. The germline CDR1 and CDR2 sequences are KGHSH and LQKENI. The V end lost 2 bases, the J end lost 8 bases, and 12 bases lay between the germline ends. The CDR3 DNA follows: TGTGCCAGCTCACCAGCGGCTTTCGCCGAAGCTTTCTTT. Residues: CASSPAAFAEAFF.

The genes are TRBV6-6 and TRBJ1-2; maybe TRBD1 (6 bases). Looked up from germline, CDR1 is MNHNY and CDR2 is SVGAGI (reference sequence). This CDR3 spans 15 amino acids. The V and J ends lost 0 bases and 5 bases respectively, with 13 bases between them. CDR3 nucleotides: TGTGCCAGCAGTTACTCAGCCCCGACAGGTTATGGCTACACCTTC. It translates to CASSYSAPTGYGYTF.

The chain is built from TRBV5-1 and TRBJ2-1, with D possibly matching TRBD1 (6 bases). Trimming took 8 bases from V and 7 from J, leaving 25 bases between them. CDR1 SGHRS and CDR2 YFSETQ come from the germline V gene. The CDR3 runs to 16 residues. CDR3 DNA sequence: TGCGCCAGTAAGAGTCCCTTGGGGGCCGGAGTGAATGAGCAGTTCTTC. Translated, it gives CASKSPLGAGVNEQFF.

Many counts were recorded for this clonotype. The rearrangement joins TRBV12-3 or TRBV12-4 to TRBJ2-2, with 8 nucleotides matching TRBD1. J lost 6 bases, V lost 6 bases, and 9 bases had no gene match. The length of the CDR3 is 15 residues. The CDR3 region has the DNA TGTGCCAGCAGCCGGACAGGGAGTCTAGCCGGGGAGCTGTTTTTT. Its translation is CASSRTGSLAGELFF.